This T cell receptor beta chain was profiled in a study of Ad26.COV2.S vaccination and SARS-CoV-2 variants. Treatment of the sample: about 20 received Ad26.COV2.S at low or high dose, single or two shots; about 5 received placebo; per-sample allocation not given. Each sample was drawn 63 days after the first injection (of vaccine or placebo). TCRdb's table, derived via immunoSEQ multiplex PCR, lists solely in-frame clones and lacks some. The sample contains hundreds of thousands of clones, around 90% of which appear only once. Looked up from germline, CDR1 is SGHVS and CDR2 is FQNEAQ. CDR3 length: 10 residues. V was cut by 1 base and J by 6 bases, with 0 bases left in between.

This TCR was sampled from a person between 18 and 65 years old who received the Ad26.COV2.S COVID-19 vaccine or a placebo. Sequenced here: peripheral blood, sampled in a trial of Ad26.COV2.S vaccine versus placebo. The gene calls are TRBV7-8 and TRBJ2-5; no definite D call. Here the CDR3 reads CASSLETQYF. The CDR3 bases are TGTGCCAGCAGCTTAGAGACCCAGTACTTC.